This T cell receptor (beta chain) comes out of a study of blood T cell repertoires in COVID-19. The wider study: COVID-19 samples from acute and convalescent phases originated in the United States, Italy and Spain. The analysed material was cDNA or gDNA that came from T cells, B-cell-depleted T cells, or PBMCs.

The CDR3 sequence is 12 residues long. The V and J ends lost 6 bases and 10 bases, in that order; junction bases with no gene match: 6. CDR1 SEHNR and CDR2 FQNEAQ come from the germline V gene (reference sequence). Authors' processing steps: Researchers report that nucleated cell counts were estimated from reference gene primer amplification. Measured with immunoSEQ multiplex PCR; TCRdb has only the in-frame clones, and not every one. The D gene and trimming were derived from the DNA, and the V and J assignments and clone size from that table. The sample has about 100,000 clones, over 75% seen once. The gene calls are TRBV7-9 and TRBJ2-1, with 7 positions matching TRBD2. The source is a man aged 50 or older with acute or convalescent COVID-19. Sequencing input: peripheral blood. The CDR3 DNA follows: TGTGCCAGCAGTCAGAAGGGAGGGGAGCAGTTCTTC. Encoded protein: CASSQKGGEQFF.